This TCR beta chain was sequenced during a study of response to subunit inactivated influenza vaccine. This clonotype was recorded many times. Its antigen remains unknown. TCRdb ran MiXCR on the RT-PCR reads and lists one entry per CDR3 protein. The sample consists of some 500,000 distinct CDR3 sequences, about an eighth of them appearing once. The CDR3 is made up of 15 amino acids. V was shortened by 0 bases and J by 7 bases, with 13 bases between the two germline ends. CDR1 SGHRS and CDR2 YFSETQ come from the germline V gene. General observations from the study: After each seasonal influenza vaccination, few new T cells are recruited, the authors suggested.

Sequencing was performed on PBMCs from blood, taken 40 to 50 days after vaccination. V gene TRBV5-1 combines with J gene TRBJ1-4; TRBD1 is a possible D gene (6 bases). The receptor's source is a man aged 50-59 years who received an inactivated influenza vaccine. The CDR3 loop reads CASSLAGARGEKLFF. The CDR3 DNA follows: TGCGCCAGCAGCTTGGCAGGGGCGCGTGGTGAAAAACTGTTTTTT.